This TCR beta chain was captured in a study of CD8 T cells in Susac syndrome. This CDR3 region has 15 residues. V shed 3 bases, J shed 2 bases, and the junction held 7 bases outside the gene matches. CDR1 KGHSY and CDR2 FQNENV come from the germline V gene. The authors sequenced TCR beta from blood CD8+ and CD4+ T cells. It was treatment-naive patients with stable or active relapsing-remitting disease who made up the multiple sclerosis controls. Study-wide results and caveats: The study acknowledged a relatively small number of individuals in its TCR sequencing and HLA analysis.

0.5 to 1 ug RNA was reverse transcribed with random hexamers. Amplification of TCR beta CDR3 by immunoSEQ multiplex PCR spanned 54 Vbeta and 13 Jbeta. A single record per CDR3 protein comes from TCRdb applying MiXCR to the immunoSEQ multiplex PCR reads. The data hold some 450,000 distinct CDR3 sequences, with around 83% observed a single time. To note about this clonotype: Its antigen remains unknown.

The clonotype comes from a human donor with multiple sclerosis. The rearrangement links TRBV16 to TRBJ2-7; 7 bases are shared with TRBD1. The source material was CD8+ T cells from PBMCs. The CDR3 nucleotides are TGTGCCAGCAGCCACAGGGACAGTAAAACCTACGAGCAGTACTTC. This translates into CASSHRDSKTYEQYF.